This passage covers 25 T cell receptor beta chains from one sample sequenced in a study of cytomegalovirus exposure and HLA in healthy donors. 60 Vbeta and 13 Jbeta primers were used in PCR. Clones were read by immunoSEQ multiplex PCR, and TCRdb kept only the in-frame ones, dropping some. The sample lists tens of thousands of clones; less than 80% were seen once. Sequenced input: PBMCs. All receptors come from a woman aged 40 to 50 in good health and CMV-seropositive.

A remark on this clone: An end of the junction does not agree with germline; a read error may underlie this. The V and J genes are TRBV18 and TRBJ1-1; tentatively, D is TRBD1 (5 bases). Germline lookup yields CDR1 KGHSH and CDR2 LQKENI. The CDR3 has 14 amino acids. The CDR3 here is CASSPQGPNTEAFF. CDR3 nucleotide sequence: TGTGCCAGCTCACCTCAGGGCCCGAACACTGAGGCTTTCTTT.

V gene TRBV6-5 combines with J gene TRBJ1-3; D may be TRBD1 (5 bases). Germline assignment: CDR1 MNHEY and CDR2 SVGAGI. V lost 5 bases and J 0 bases, leaving 11 bases between the germline ends. This CDR3 is built from 15 residues. CDR3 loop: CASSGRVDSGNTIYF. As DNA, the CDR3 is TGTGCCAGCAGTGGCAGGGTAGACTCTGGAAACACCATATATTTT.

V is TRBV5-6 and J is TRBJ2-1; no clear D. Trimming pared 0 bases from V and 8 bases from J, leaving 3 bases between. CDR1 and CDR2 (germline): SGHDT, YYEEEE. This CDR3 region has 11 residues. The CDR3 protein is CASSLEHEQFF. DNA of the CDR3: TGTGCCAGCAGCTTGGAGCATGAGCAGTTCTTC.

The rearrangement joins TRBV27 to TRBJ2-3; tentative D call: TRBD2 (6 bases). The ends were cut back, 5 bases at V and 10 bases at J, with 22 bases in the middle. From germline, CDR1 is MNHEY and CDR2 SMNVEV (reference sequence). The length of the CDR3 is 15 residues. The CDR3 reads CASSVFTGGAWAQYF. Written as DNA, the CDR3 is TGTGCCAGCAGTGTATTTACAGGCGGGGCTTGGGCGCAGTATTTT.

The V gene is TRBV7-7, the J gene TRBJ2-5; 12 nucleotides agree with TRBD2. CDR1 is SSHAT and CDR2 is FNYEAQ in the germline V gene (reference sequence). Trimming cost V 1 base and J 4 bases; bases outside gene matches: 4. This CDR3 is built from 16 residues. CDR3 loop: CASSLVSSGGGETQYF. CDR3 nucleotides: TGTGCCAGCAGCTTAGTGTCTAGCGGGGGGGGAGAGACCCAGTACTTC.

V gene TRBV13 combines with J gene TRBJ1-1; 7 bases fit TRBD1. Germline CDR1 and CDR2: PRHDT and FYEKMQ (reference sequence). The trim removed 3 bases at V and 6 bases at J, leaving 10 bases unmatched. This CDR3 has 15 residues. The CDR3 DNA reads TGTGCCAGCAGCTTTCGGGACAGTCTTTTTTCTGAAGCTTTCTTT. Translation gives CASSFRDSLFSEAFF.

This chain connects TRBV6-1 to TRBJ1-3; 7 positions agree with TRBD1. The CDR3 spans 14 residues. J was trimmed by 4 bases and V by 6 bases; bases with no gene match: 6. Germline V gives CDR1 MNHNS, CDR2 SASEGT. CDR3 residues: CASRRGQEGNTIYF. The CDR3 coding sequence is TGTGCCAGCAGGAGAGGACAGGAGGGAAACACCATATATTTT.

The chain couples TRBV5-1 to TRBJ1-5, with D perhaps TRBD1 (6 bases). V lost 4 bases to trimming and J lost 5 bases, with 16 bases between them. CDR1 is SGHRS and CDR2 is YFSETQ in the germline V gene. This CDR3 region has 15 residues. DNA for the CDR3: TGCGCCAGCAGCGCTCGGCCAGGGGCGGATCAGCCCCAGCATTTT. This codes for CASSARPGADQPQHF.

The J gene is TRBJ2-5, the V gene TRBV7-2; 7 nucleotides line up with TRBD2. The CDR3 is made up of 14 amino acids. V lost 6 bases, J lost 5 bases, and 9 bases stayed unmatched. Germline loops: CDR1 SGHTA, CDR2 FQGNSA. The CDR3 nucleotides read TGTGCCAGCAGGATAGAACTAGCGAGGGAGACCCAGTACTTC. As protein: CASRIELARETQYF.

The chain links TRBV27 to TRBJ2-3; 7 bases match TRBD1. The CDR3 loop spans 13 amino acids. V trimming: 6 bases; J trimming: 4 bases; junction bases outside the gene matches: 4. Germline values: CDR1 MNHEY, CDR2 SMNVEV (reference sequence). The chain's CDR3 is CASRTGYADTQYF. For the CDR3, the DNA is TGTGCCAGCAGGACAGGGTATGCAGATACGCAGTATTTT.

This rearrangement joins TRBV19 to TRBJ1-5; TRBD1 aligns across 7 bases. Germline CDR1 LNHDA, CDR2 SQIVND (reference sequence). This CDR3 has 14 residues. V was clipped by 3 bases and J by 5 bases; unmatched bases: 4. The CDR3 protein is CASSIRQGDQPQHF. CDR3 bases: TGTGCCAGTAGTATCCGGCAGGGGGATCAGCCCCAGCATTTT.

The chain combines TRBV6-4 with TRBJ2-7, with 8 bases fitting TRBD1. CDR1 is MRHNA and CDR2 is SNTAGT in the germline V gene. The CDR3 is made up of 14 amino acids. The junction had 8 bases not matched to a gene; V was cut back by 6 bases and J by 4 bases. CDR3 region: CASSPDRESYEQYF. For the CDR3, the DNA is TGTGCCAGCAGCCCGGACAGGGAATCATACGAGCAGTACTTC.

This chain uses TRBV29-1 with TRBJ1-1, with D uncertain. Per the germline V gene, CDR1 is SQVTM and CDR2 is ANQGSEA. The CDR3 runs to 11 residues. V lost 7 bases and J 7 bases, leaving 13 bases between the germline ends. CDR3 nucleotide sequence: TGCAGCGCTGCCGGGAGGTTTGAAGCTTTCTTT. The encoded protein is CSAAGRFEAFF.

The chain's CDR3 is CASSTYWVGQNTEAFF. In DNA form, the CDR3 reads TGTGCCAGCAGTACCTACTGGGTGGGACAGAACACTGAAGCTTTCTTT. The genes are TRBV25-1 and TRBJ1-1; tentatively, D is TRBD1 (6 bases). This CDR3 region has 16 residues. V was clipped by 5 bases and J by 1 base, with 17 bases between them. Germline assignment: CDR1 MGHDK and CDR2 SYGVNS.

This chain uses TRBV7-9 with TRBJ1-6; TRBD1 is a possible D gene (5 bases). Germline CDR1 SEHNR, CDR2 FQNEAQ (reference sequence). V dropped 3 bases and J dropped 9 bases, with 15 bases sitting between them. This CDR3 comprises 15 residues. The CDR3 protein is CASSFGGGKGSPLHF. DNA of the CDR3: TGTGCCAGCAGCTTCGGCGGGGGGAAGGGTTCACCCCTCCACTTT.

This clone turned up a few times. The V call is TRBV6-5, the J call TRBJ2-2; tentative D call: TRBD1 (5 bases). Germline CDR1 reads MNHEY; CDR2 reads SVGAGI. The V end was cut by 6 bases, the J end by 3 bases, with 5 bases between. The CDR3 extends over 12 amino acids. CDR3 residues: CASSRDTGELFF. The DNA for the CDR3 is TGTGCCAGCAGCAGGGACACCGGGGAGCTGTTTTTT.

This rearrangement joins TRBV7-9 to TRBJ2-2, with 9 bases lining up with TRBD1. CDR1 is SEHNR, CDR2 FQNEAQ, per germline (reference sequence). The CDR3 runs to 16 residues. The J segment lost 2 bases and the V segment lost 9 bases, leaving 10 bases of the junction unmatched. CDR3: CASVHSGQGNTGELFF. CDR3 in DNA: TGTGCCAGTGTACACTCGGGACAGGGAAACACCGGGGAGCTGTTTTTT. The full variable domain, rest sourced from reference TRBV7-9 and TRBJ2-2, is DTGVSQNPRHKITKRGQNVTFRCDPISEHNRLYWYRQTLGQGPEFLTYFQNEAQLEKSRLLSDRFSAERPKGSFSTLEIQRTEQGDSAMYLCASVHSGQGNTGELFFGEGSRLTVL.

The chain carries TRBV6-1 and TRBJ1-2, with D perhaps TRBD1 (5 bases). Germline V lookup: CDR1 MNHNS, CDR2 SASEGT. V lost 2 bases and J lost 4, with 11 bases in between. The CDR3 is made up of 14 amino acids. The CDR3 reads CASSETRQSYGYTF. CDR3 in DNA: TGTGCCAGCAGTGAAACAAGACAGAGCTATGGCTACACCTTC.

The V gene is TRBV6-1, the J gene TRBJ1-2, with D perhaps matching TRBD1 (6 bases). CDR1 is MNHNS, CDR2 SASEGT, per germline. This CDR3 region has 14 residues. V was shortened by 4 bases and J by 0 bases, with 9 bases between the two germline ends. CDR3 DNA sequence: TGTGCCAGCAGTGCCCGGACAGCTAACTATGGCTACACCTTC. It translates to CASSARTANYGYTF.

CDR3 amino acids: CASIGLTENTEAFF. For the CDR3, the DNA is TGTGCCAGCATCGGCCTTACAGAGAACACTGAAGCTTTCTTT. The chain carries TRBV6-1 and TRBJ1-1; D uncertain. The CDR3 runs 14 residues. V gave up 7 bases and J gave up 1 base, with 13 bases separating them. Germline V gene sequence: CDR1 MNHNS, CDR2 SASEGT.

The table lists this clone with a count of one. The chain joins TRBV5-4 to TRBJ2-5; TRBD2 might be the D (5 bases). CDR1 is SGHNT, CDR2 YYREEE, per germline (reference sequence). This CDR3 spans 15 amino acids. V shed 0 bases and J shed 4 bases, with 13 bases lying between them. The CDR3 spells CASSLGGQAGETQYF. The CDR3 DNA follows: TGTGCCAGCAGCTTGGGTGGGCAGGCGGGAGAGACCCAGTACTTC.

V gene TRBV7-2 combines with J gene TRBJ1-6; 8 bases align to TRBD1. J lost 9 bases, V lost 5 bases, and 9 bases had no gene match. The CDR3 is 15 amino acids. Germline V gives CDR1 SGHTA, CDR2 FQGNSA. CDR3 region: CASSTAQGAGSPLHF. As DNA, the CDR3 is TGTGCCAGCAGCACAGCCCAGGGGGCTGGTTCACCCCTCCACTTT.

V and J are TRBV5-1 and TRBJ1-1; maybe TRBD1 (6 bases). The CDR3 totals 14 residues. Germline V gives CDR1 SGHRS, CDR2 YFSETQ. V lost 4 bases and J lost 5, with 15 bases in between. CDR3 in DNA: TGCGCCAGCAGCGAACAGGGCGGGGGGACTGAAGCTTTCTTT. Translating gives CASSEQGGGTEAFF.

The V gene is TRBV6-1, the J gene TRBJ1-2, with 7 bases lining up with TRBD1. The J segment lost 1 base and the V segment lost 5 bases, leaving 4 bases of the junction unmatched. The CDR3 loop spans 14 amino acids. Germline V lookup: CDR1 MNHNS, CDR2 SASEGT. The CDR3 protein is CASSTRQGNYGYTF. Written as DNA, the CDR3 is TGTGCCAGCAGTACACGACAGGGTAACTATGGCTACACCTTC.

The genes are TRBV5-4 and TRBJ2-5; D gene uncertain. The germline CDR1 and CDR2 sequences are SGHNT and YYREEE (reference sequence). The CDR3 sequence is 13 residues long. V lost 4 bases and J 2 bases, leaving 9 bases between the germline ends. Here the CDR3 reads CASSLRSQETQYF. Written as DNA, the CDR3 is TGTGCCAGCAGCCTGCGATCTCAAGAGACCCAGTACTTC.